This TCR beta chain was recovered during a study of shared clonotypes between healthy human individuals. Sequencing used immunoSEQ multiplex PCR; TCRdb keeps in-frame clones, though not all of them. The table lists some 240,000 clones, approximately 65% of them singletons. Germline V gives CDR1 SQVTM, CDR2 ANQGSEA. The V end was cut by 7 bases, the J end by 4 bases, with 19 bases between. CDR3 length: 14 amino acids. The receptor was isolated from a man younger than 45 in good health. This chain joins TRBV29-1 and TRBJ1-1; D is perhaps TRBD1 (6 bases). Source material: memory CD4+ T cells sorted from blood. The subset denotes: CD45RA-negative fraction. CDR3 coding DNA: TGCAGCGCATCGGGCTCAAGGGGGGTCACTGAAGCTTTCTTT. This translates into CSASGSRGVTEAFF.